This paragraph reports one T cell receptor beta chain. The germline V gene encodes CDR1 MNHEY and CDR2 SMNVEV (reference sequence). The germline V and J ends were trimmed by 6 bases and 3 bases, with 8 bases remaining between them. This CDR3 comprises 13 residues. In the PCR, 60 Vbeta and 13 Jbeta primers were used. Method: immunoSEQ multiplex PCR; TCRdb's copy keeps in-frame clones and lacks some. The data hold 150,000 to 200,000 clones, with around 79% observed a single time. This entry comes from a study of cytomegalovirus exposure and HLA in healthy donors. The specimen was PBMCs. The J gene is TRBJ2-2, the V gene TRBV27; no reliable D call. This clonotype was sampled from a male donor in good health and CMV-seropositive. The CDR3 nucleotides are TGTGCCAGCAGCCTGTCAGACACCGGGGAGCTGTTTTTT. Its protein product is CASSLSDTGELFF.